These T cell receptor beta chains were read from a single sample in a study of beta chain features in type 1 diabetes. Assay: immunoSEQ multiplex PCR; the TCRdb copy retains only in-frame clones and omits some. In the table there are approximately 140,000 clones, 9% to 10% of which are singletons. The sequenced sample consisted of central memory CD4+ T cells from blood. These receptors were collected from a woman between 35 and 50 years old in good health. CDR3s include the opening cysteine and the closing phenylalanine or tryptophan. D genes are given only for firm matches. Part of the rows lack a size; the others show once, few, many or a class for expanded clones.

DNA: TGTGCCAGTAGTATTGCGGGCCCCGGGGAGACCCAGTACTTC
CDR3: CASSIAGPGETQYF
J: TRBJ2-5
size: many
D: .
V: TRBV19

DNA: TGTGCCAGCAGCTTTGGCCAGCGGAGGACAGGGAATTCACCCCTCCACTTT
CDR3: CASSFGQRRTGNSPLHF
J: TRBJ1-6
size: many
D: TRBD1
V: TRBV5-4

DNA: TGTGCCAGCAGTGGGCAGGGGCCCCAAGAGACCCAGTACTTC
CDR3: CASSGQGPQETQYF
J: TRBJ2-5
size: .
D: .
V: TRBV6-5

DNA: TGTGCCAGTAGTATAGATATACCTAGCGGGGGGAATGAGCAGTTCTTC
CDR3: CASSIDIPSGGNEQFF
J: TRBJ2-1
size: .
D: TRBD2
V: TRBV19

DNA: TGTGCCAGCAGCCTTGGGGGCGGGGCTCTAGCGGGGTGGCTCGCAGATACGCAGTATTTT
CDR3: CASSLGGGALAGWLADTQYF
J: TRBJ2-3
size: few
D: TRBD2
V: TRBV5-4

DNA: TGTGCCAGCAGCCTTAAAGAGACCCAGTACTTC
CDR3: CASSLKETQYF
J: TRBJ2-5
size: .
D: .
V: TRBV7-2

DNA: TGTGCCAGCAGCCAAGATCCCGGACAGGGGTATGGCTACACCTTC
CDR3: CASSQDPGQGYGYTF
J: TRBJ1-2
size: .
D: TRBD1
V: TRBV5-4

DNA: TGTGCCAGCAGCGGGACAGGGGGGTACGAGCAGTACTTC
CDR3: CASSGTGGYEQYF
J: TRBJ2-7
size: .
D: TRBD1
V: TRBV6-5

DNA: TGTGCCAGCTCACCACCGGGCAGGGAGGATTACGAGCAGTACTTC
CDR3: CASSPPGREDYEQYF
J: TRBJ2-7
size: few
D: .
V: TRBV18

DNA: TGTGCCACCAGGGCAGGCAATCAGCCCCAGCATTTT
CDR3: CATRAGNQPQHF
J: TRBJ1-5
size: few
D: .
V: TRBV15

DNA: TGTGCCAGCAGCTCACTACCGGGACCCGGGGGGACCCAGTACTTC
CDR3: CASSSLPGPGGTQYF
J: TRBJ2-5
size: few
D: .
V: TRBV7-2

DNA: TGTGCCAGCAGTGAAGCGCGGTTTACGAACACTGAAGCTTTCTTT
CDR3: CASSEARFTNTEAFF
J: TRBJ1-1
size: .
D: .
V: TRBV2

DNA: TGTGCCAGCAGCCTGGAGGCTAATTCACCCCTCCACTTT
CDR3: CASSLEANSPLHF
J: TRBJ1-6
size: many
D: .
V: TRBV7-9

DNA: TGTGCCACCAGCAGAGAGAGGACAAGTAGGGAGACCCAGTACTTC
CDR3: CATSRERTSRETQYF
J: TRBJ2-5
size: few
D: .
V: TRBV15

DNA: TGTGCCAGCAGCACCGGCGGGGAACGGGAGACCCAGTACTTC
CDR3: CASSTGGERETQYF
J: TRBJ2-5
size: many
D: .
V: TRBV7-2

DNA: TGTGCCAGTAAACAGGGAACCGGGGAGCTGTTTTTT
CDR3: CASKQGTGELFF
J: TRBJ2-2
size: .
D: .
V: TRBV6-5

DNA: TGTGCCAGCAGTTCTAGGACAGGGGGGCGCGTTAGGGTTGAAGCTTTCTTT
CDR3: CASSSRTGGRVRVEAFF
J: TRBJ1-1
size: .
D: TRBD1
V: TRBV27

DNA: TGTGCCAGCAGCTCCATCCGCAATCAGCCCCAGCATTTT
CDR3: CASSSIRNQPQHF
J: TRBJ1-5
size: few
D: .
V: TRBV7-2

DNA: TGTGCCAGCAGCTTAGTGGGTAGCGGGGGGCTTTACAATGAGCAGTTCTTC
CDR3: CASSLVGSGGLYNEQFF
J: TRBJ2-1
size: once
D: TRBD2
V: TRBV7-8

DNA: TGTGCCAGCAGCTTGGGGCAGGGGTTCGAGACCCAGTACTTC
CDR3: CASSLGQGFETQYF
J: TRBJ2-5
size: .
D: .
V: TRBV5-5

DNA: TGCAGCGTTGATCGGTATTCAGGAATGAACACTGAAGCTTTCTTT
CDR3: CSVDRYSGMNTEAFF
J: TRBJ1-1
size: few
D: .
V: TRBV29-1

DNA: TGTGCCAGCTCACCACCCTGGACAGGGCCCTCGGGGACTGAAGCTTTCTTT
CDR3: CASSPPWTGPSGTEAFF
J: TRBJ1-1
size: .
D: TRBD1
V: TRBV18

DNA: TGTGCCAGCAGTTACGGGGGACAGGGAGGCTCCGAGCAGTACTTC
CDR3: CASSYGGQGGSEQYF
J: TRBJ2-7
size: few
D: TRBD1
V: TRBV6-6

DNA: TGTGCCAGCAGGTTTCAGGGTAATGAGCAGTTCTTC
CDR3: CASRFQGNEQFF
J: TRBJ2-1
size: few
D: .
V: TRBV2

DNA: TGTGCCAGCAGCTGGGGACAGGTAGACACCGGGGAGCTGTTTTTT
CDR3: CASSWGQVDTGELFF
J: TRBJ2-2
size: few
D: TRBD1
V: TRBV5-5

DNA: TGTGCCATCAGGACTAGCGGGGGGGAAAGGAATGAGCAGTTCTTC
CDR3: CAIRTSGGERNEQFF
J: TRBJ2-1
size: few
D: TRBD2
V: TRBV10-3

DNA: TGTGCCAGTAGTTTCCTAGCGGGGGGATGGGAGACCCAGTACTTC
CDR3: CASSFLAGGWETQYF
J: TRBJ2-5
size: few
D: TRBD2
V: TRBV19

DNA: TGTGCCAGCGATGCCGGACCGACAGGGAGGAATGAGCAGTTCTTC
CDR3: CASDAGPTGRNEQFF
J: TRBJ2-1
size: few
D: .
V: TRBV6-5

DNA: TGTGCCAGCAGCCAACGAGCGGGGCGGGAGACCCAGTACTTC
CDR3: CASSQRAGRETQYF
J: TRBJ2-5
size: .
D: TRBD2
V: TRBV14

DNA: TGCGCCAGCAGCTTGGGGGACAGGCACACCGGGGAGCTGTTTTTT
CDR3: CASSLGDRHTGELFF
J: TRBJ2-2
size: .
D: TRBD1
V: TRBV5-1

DNA: TGTGCCAGCTCACCAAACAGGGCTAACACTGAAGCTTTCTTT
CDR3: CASSPNRANTEAFF
J: TRBJ1-1
size: many
D: .
V: TRBV18

DNA: TGTGCCAGCAGCCCCGACAGGAACTATGGCTACACCTTC
CDR3: CASSPDRNYGYTF
J: TRBJ1-2
size: .
D: .
V: TRBV5-4

DNA: TGTGCCAGCAGCTTGGTGGCAGGGGGCCTCAATCAGCCCCAGCATTTT
CDR3: CASSLVAGGLNQPQHF
J: TRBJ1-5
size: .
D: TRBD1
V: TRBV5-4

DNA: TGCAGCGTAGACGGGACAGGGGAAAGGGGCTCCTACGAGCAGTACTTC
CDR3: CSVDGTGERGSYEQYF
J: TRBJ2-7
size: few
D: TRBD1
V: TRBV29-1

DNA: TGTGCCAGTAAAAGGCAGGGGAACACCATATATTTT
CDR3: CASKRQGNTIYF
J: TRBJ1-3
size: few
D: .
V: TRBV28

DNA: TGTGCCAGCAGTTACAGGCAGGGCAATCAGCCCCAGCATTTT
CDR3: CASSYRQGNQPQHF
J: TRBJ1-5
size: .
D: .
V: TRBV6-6

DNA: TGTGCCAGCACCACTAGCGGCCTAAGCACAGATACGCAGTATTTT
CDR3: CASTTSGLSTDTQYF
J: TRBJ2-3
size: few
D: TRBD2
V: TRBV6-5

DNA: TGTGCCATCAGTGCAAGGGGCTCATGGTACTTC
CDR3: CAISARGSWYF
J: TRBJ2-7
size: .
D: .
V: TRBV10-3

DNA: TGTGCCAGCAGACGAGACAGAAACCAGCCCCAGCATTTT
CDR3: CASRRDRNQPQHF
J: TRBJ1-5
size: few
D: .
V: TRBV6-1

DNA: TGCGCCAGCAGCTTGGAGGTACAGGGGTCCTCTGGGGCCAACGTCCTGACTTTC
CDR3: CASSLEVQGSSGANVLTF
J: TRBJ2-6
size: .
D: TRBD1
V: TRBV5-1

DNA: TGCGCCAGCAGCCAAGGTGGGACTAGCGGGCCAGGCGGTGAGCAGTTCTTC
CDR3: CASSQGGTSGPGGEQFF
J: TRBJ2-1
size: .
D: TRBD2
V: TRBV4-3

DNA: TGCGCCAGCAGTCCCTCCCCAGGGGGCATCCCCTCTGGGGCCAACGTCCTGACTTTC
CDR3: CASSPSPGGIPSGANVLTF
J: TRBJ2-6
size: many
D: TRBD1
V: TRBV23-1

DNA: TGTGCCAGCAGTGAACCCTCTCTCGGCAATGAGCAGTTCTTC
CDR3: CASSEPSLGNEQFF
J: TRBJ2-1
size: few
D: .
V: TRBV6-1

DNA: TGTGCCATCAGGTCGGGACAGGGAGGCACCGGGGAGCTGTTTTTT
CDR3: CAIRSGQGGTGELFF
J: TRBJ2-2
size: few
D: TRBD1
V: TRBV10-3

DNA: TGTGCCAGCAGTGCCGCGGGACAGGGGGGCAATCAGCCCCAGCATTTT
CDR3: CASSAAGQGGNQPQHF
J: TRBJ1-5
size: few
D: TRBD1
V: TRBV6-1

DNA: TGTGCCAGCTCACCGGAGATCAGGGGTAGCTCCTACAATGAGCAGTTCTTC
CDR3: CASSPEIRGSSYNEQFF
J: TRBJ2-1
size: few
D: .
V: TRBV18

DNA: TGTGCCAGCAGCCGGGAAAAGGGCGGGCAGCAGCCCCAGCATTTT
CDR3: CASSREKGGQQPQHF
J: TRBJ1-5
size: few
D: .
V: TRBV2

DNA: TGTGCCAGCAGCCTCGGACAGGTCAATGAGCAGTTCTTC
CDR3: CASSLGQVNEQFF
J: TRBJ2-1
size: .
D: TRBD1
V: TRBV7-6

DNA: TGCGCCAGCAGCTTAGGACAGGCCGTTAGACAAGAGACCCAGTACTTC
CDR3: CASSLGQAVRQETQYF
J: TRBJ2-5
size: .
D: TRBD1
V: TRBV5-1

DNA: TGTGCCAGCAGGGACAAGAAGCAGTACTTC
CDR3: CASRDKKQYF
J: TRBJ2-7
size: .
D: .
V: TRBV2

DNA: TGTGCCAGCAGTCCGGGACTGGACACAGATACGCAGTATTTT
CDR3: CASSPGLDTDTQYF
J: TRBJ2-3
size: .
D: .
V: TRBV7-2

DNA: TGCGCCAGCAGGAGTAGCGGGGGGGCGAGTGGCGGGGAGCTGTTTTTT
CDR3: CASRSSGGASGGELFF
J: TRBJ2-2
size: .
D: TRBD2
V: TRBV10-2

DNA: TGCGCCAGCAACCTACAGGGCCACGGGGCCTACGAGCAGTACTTC
CDR3: CASNLQGHGAYEQYF
J: TRBJ2-7
size: few
D: .
V: TRBV5-1

DNA: TGTGCCAGCAGCTTAAATACGGGGGGGGGAGATACGCAGTATTTT
CDR3: CASSLNTGGGDTQYF
J: TRBJ2-3
size: .
D: TRBD2
V: TRBV7-2

DNA: TGTGCCAGTAGTGAGGACAGGAGCTACGAGCAGTACTTC
CDR3: CASSEDRSYEQYF
J: TRBJ2-7
size: .
D: TRBD1
V: TRBV19

DNA: TGCAGCGTTGAAGGGCAGGGGGGTGGCTACACCTTC
CDR3: CSVEGQGGGYTF
J: TRBJ1-2
size: few
D: TRBD1
V: TRBV29-1

DNA: TGCGCCAGCGCCCAGCAGGGTGGAAATTCACCCCTCCACTTT
CDR3: CASAQQGGNSPLHF
J: TRBJ1-6
size: .
D: .
V: TRBV5-1

DNA: TGCAGCGCCGAAGACAGGGGCACTGAAGCTTTCTTT
CDR3: CSAEDRGTEAFF
J: TRBJ1-1
size: .
D: TRBD1
V: TRBV29-1